A single sample gave rise to the 26 T cell receptor beta chains below, sequenced in a study of T cell repertoires in cytomegalovirus infection (dated by TCRdb to about 2019). The data were produced on an Illumina HiSeq 1500. The public sequencing data were trimmed at Q25 with fastp and processed into clonotypes with MiXCR by TCRdb, which kept only in-frame beta chains. Entries that share a CDR3 protein sequence are merged under the most common genes and DNA. This sample comprises approximately 290,000 distinct CDR3 sequences, around 25% of them detected only once. The ten largest clonotypes hold 14% of the sample. Sequences were obtained from PBMCs. These receptors were collected from a human donor in good health (CMV status not recorded). Some clones in this sample may be carry-over from other donors' samples.

This chain connects TRBV6-5 to TRBJ2-3, with unresolved D. The CDR3 has 14 residues. Germline-derived CDR1 and CDR2 are MNHEY and SVGAGI. The V and J ends lost 2 bases and 2 bases respectively, with 8 bases between them. The CDR3 spells CASSYTRPTDTQYF. The CDR3 coding sequence is TGTGCCAGCAGTTACACGAGACCCACAGATACGCAGTATTTT.

The chain links TRBV2 to TRBJ2-5; no clear D gene. The CDR3 consists of 11 residues. The germline gives CDR1 SNHLY, CDR2 FYNNEI. Trimming pared 2 bases from V and 6 bases from J, leaving 4 bases between. CDR3: CASSEYQTQYF. The CDR3 DNA reads as TGTGCCAGCAGTGAATACCAGACCCAGTACTTC. Looking up the rest from reference TRBV2 and TRBJ2-5 gives the full variable domain: EPEVTQTPSHQVTQMGQEVILRCVPISNHLYFYWYRQILGQKVEFLVSFYNNEISEKSEIFDDQFSVERPDGSNFTLKIRSTKLEDSAMYFCASSEYQTQYFGPGTRLLVL.

This clonotype has more than one count but fewer than ten. The chain links TRBV11-2 to TRBJ1-3; D ambiguous. Looked up from germline, CDR1 is SGHAT and CDR2 is FQNNGV. The CDR3 consists of 15 residues. V was pared by 5 bases and J by 0 bases, with 11 bases between. For the CDR3, the DNA is TGTGCCAGCAGCCAAGGACTGCTCTCTGGAAACACCATATATTTT. This codes for CASSQGLLSGNTIYF.

This clonotype was counted only a few times. V and J are TRBV5-1 and TRBJ1-2; D call uncertain. The CDR3 is 15 residues long. V shed 0 bases and J shed 0 bases, with 9 bases lying between them. In germline, CDR1 is SGHRS, CDR2 YFSETQ. In DNA, the CDR3 is TGCGCCAGCAGCTTGGGCAGCCAACCTAACTATGGCTACACCTTC. It specifies CASSLGSQPNYGYTF.

This chain connects TRBV28 to TRBJ2-3, with 10 bases that match TRBD2. Trimming removed 2 bases from V and 3 bases from J; junction bases left unmatched: 5. There are 16 residues in the CDR3. Germline-derived CDR1 and CDR2 are MDHEN and SYDVKM. DNA of the CDR3: TGTGCCAGCAGTTTAATCGCTAGCGGGAGTACAGATACGCAGTATTTT. Protein sequence: CASSLIASGSTDTQYF.

DNA for the CDR3: TGTGCCAGCACCCAGGGCGGGGGTTTCTACGAGCAGTACTTC. This encodes CASTQGGGFYEQYF. The chain joins TRBV11-2 to TRBJ2-7; TRBD2 matches at 7 bases. The ends lost 7 bases at V and 3 bases at J; junction bases unmatched: 9. The CDR3 is 14 amino acids. Per the germline V gene, CDR1 is SGHAT and CDR2 is FQNNGV.

This chain joins TRBV30 and TRBJ1-6, with no clear D. Germline CDR1 reads GTSNPN; CDR2 reads SVGIG (reference sequence). The CDR3 covers 13 residues. V was cut by 0 bases and J by 5 bases, with 5 bases left in between. CDR3 amino acids: CAWSVGNNSPLHF. The DNA for the CDR3 is TGTGCCTGGAGTGTGGGCAATAATTCACCCCTCCACTTT. The full variable domain, completed using reference TRBV30 and TRBJ1-6, is SQTIHQWPATLVQPVGSPLSLECTVEGTSNPNLYWYRQAAGRGLQLLFYSVGIGQISSEVPQNLSASRPQDRQFILSSKKLLLSDSGFYLCAWSVGNNSPLHFGNGTRLTVT.

The J gene is TRBJ2-5, the V gene TRBV28, with D possibly being TRBD2 (6 bases). The V gene lost 3 bases and the J gene lost 5 bases, with 16 bases spanning the gap. The CDR3 sequence is 15 residues long. CDR1 MDHEN and CDR2 SYDVKM come from the germline V gene. CDR3 in amino acids: CASSFGGAGWETQYF. The DNA for the CDR3 is TGTGCCAGCAGTTTCGGGGGAGCTGGGTGGGAGACCCAGTACTTC.

The chain joins TRBV7-9 to TRBJ2-7; no reliable D call. Germline V CDR1 and CDR2: SEHNR, FQNEAQ (reference sequence). V lost 3 bases and J 2 bases, leaving 5 bases between the germline ends. The CDR3 contains 12 residues. CDR3 nucleotides: TGTGCCAGCAGCTTGGCCACCTACGAGCAGTACGTC. It codes for CASSLATYEQYV.

This clonotype has just a few counts. The rearrangement joins TRBV7-9 to TRBJ2-1; TRBD2 agrees at 10 bases. V dropped 6 bases and J dropped 6; count of bases not matched to a gene: 14. Germline values: CDR1 SEHNR, CDR2 FQNEAQ (reference sequence). The CDR3 has 17 residues. The CDR3 protein is CASSPPSGRALVNEQFF. DNA for the CDR3: TGTGCCAGCAGTCCACCGAGCGGGAGGGCCCTCGTCAATGAGCAGTTCTTC.

The genes are TRBV5-6 and TRBJ2-1; the match to TRBD2 covers 7 bases. Germline trimming cut 1 base from V and 9 bases from J; bases unmatched to any gene: 7. Germline-derived CDR1 and CDR2 are SGHDT and YYEEEE. The CDR3 loop spans 14 amino acids. CDR3 amino acids: CASSLMAGVAEQFF. The CDR3 DNA reads as TGTGCCAGCAGCTTGATGGCGGGAGTTGCTGAGCAGTTCTTC.

This clonotype was found many times. The rearrangement uses TRBV7-2 and TRBJ2-7; D ambiguous. Between the trimmed V and J ends, which lost 3 bases and 6 bases, there was a span of 12 bases. Germline V lookup: CDR1 SGHTA, CDR2 FQGNSA. The CDR3 spans 13 residues. The CDR3 coding sequence is TGTGCCAGCAGCTTGGTCAGATCACGCGAGCAGTACTTC. Its translation is CASSLVRSREQYF.

About this clonotype: A read error may be the cause here, since a much bigger clone is one base away. The chain has TRBV7-3 and TRBJ2-1, with D perhaps matching TRBD1 or TRBD2 (5 bases each). The J call may not be correct, given that the DNA end is closer to TRBJ2-7. From germline, CDR1 is SGHTA and CDR2 FQGTGA. The CDR3 loop spans 16 amino acids. The CDR3 bases are TGTGCCAGCAGCAACGTCGGGACCCTGTCGGTCCATGAGCAGTACTTC. Encoded protein: CASSNVGTLSVHEQYF.

The chain has TRBV7-2 and TRBJ1-5; D gene uncertain. CDR3 length equals 14 residues. Germline CDR1 reads SGHTA; CDR2 reads FQGNSA. V was trimmed by 6 bases and J by 4 bases, leaving 13 bases between them. The CDR3 coding sequence is TGTGCCAGCAGTAGCGACGGGCGGAATCAGCCCCAGCATTTT. It is translated as CASSSDGRNQPQHF.

This clonotype was found a few times. The chain recombines TRBV6-1 with TRBJ2-1; the D gene is possibly TRBD2 (5 bases). Germline CDR1 is MNHNS and CDR2 is SASEGT. The CDR3 length is 16 residues. V lost 3 bases, J lost 9 bases, and 21 bases lay in between. The CDR3 coding sequence is TGTGCCAGCAGTGATCCAAGACCCCCAAGTGGAGGTGAGCAGTTCTTC. Translated: CASSDPRPPSGGEQFF.

Many counts were recorded for this clonotype. V is TRBV7-2 and J is TRBJ2-3, with 8 nucleotides matching TRBD2. The CDR3 length is 16 residues. V dropped 0 bases and J dropped 0; count of bases not matched to a gene: 2. Germline-derived CDR1 and CDR2 are SGHTA and FQGNSA. CDR3 loop: CASSLASSGSTDTQYF. In DNA, the CDR3 is TGTGCCAGCAGCTTAGCGTCTAGCGGGAGCACAGATACGCAGTATTTT. The whole variable domain, remainder taken from reference TRBV7-2 and TRBJ2-3, is GAGVSQSPSNKVTEKGKDVELRCDPISGHTALYWYRQSLGQGLEFLIYFQGNSAPDKSGLPSDRFSAERTGGSVSTLTIQRTQQEDSAVYLCASSLASSGSTDTQYFGPGTRLTVL.

The chain links TRBV20-1 to TRBJ2-1; 7 bases line up with TRBD2. The CDR3 has 14 amino acids. Losses at the gene ends were 1 base for V and 7 bases for J; bases not matched to a gene: 7. The germline gives CDR1 DFQATT, CDR2 SNEGSKA (reference sequence). The chain's CDR3 is CSARGRAGVNEQFF. The CDR3 DNA reads TGCAGTGCTAGAGGTCGGGCGGGGGTAAATGAGCAGTTCTTC.

This clonotype was recorded many times. This chain connects TRBV2 to TRBJ2-5; D ambiguous. CDR3 length: 12 amino acids. Trimming pared 5 bases from V and 4 bases from J, leaving 8 bases between. Germline loops: CDR1 SNHLY, CDR2 FYNNEI. The CDR3 protein is CASSSDLETQYF. The CDR3 DNA reads TGTGCCAGCAGTTCCGACCTAGAGACCCAGTACTTC. The full variable domain, completed using reference TRBV2 and TRBJ2-5, is EPEVTQTPSHQVTQMGQEVILRCVPISNHLYFYWYRQILGQKVEFLVSFYNNEISEKSEIFDDQFSVERPDGSNFTLKIRSTKLEDSAMYFCASSSDLETQYFGPGTRLLVL.

The rearrangement joins TRBV28 to TRBJ2-1; D gene uncertain. The CDR3 has 15 residues. Trimming pared 5 bases from V and 7 bases from J, leaving 18 bases between. CDR1 is MDHEN and CDR2 is SYDVKM in the germline V gene. CDR3 sequence reads: CASSPDRPRANEQFF. Here the CDR3 DNA reads TGTGCCAGCAGTCCCGACCGGCCCCGGGCAAATGAGCAGTTCTTC.

A few counts support this clonotype. This chain joins TRBV25-1 and TRBJ1-3, with D perhaps matching TRBD1 (5 bases). Germline V CDR1 and CDR2: MGHDK, SYGVNS. This CDR3 region has 17 residues. V was cut by 1 base and J by 1 base, with 14 bases left in between. CDR3 loop: CASSESQAQTSGNTIYF. DNA of the CDR3: TGTGCCAGCAGTGAATCACAGGCCCAGACTTCTGGAAACACCATATATTTT.

This clonotype has a handful of counts. This may stem from a read error, because a much larger clone lies one nucleotide away. The genes are TRBV7-3 and TRBJ1-1; D may be TRBD1 (5 bases). The CDR3 is made up of 13 amino acids. With 0 bases removed from V and 4 bases from J, the gap between germline ends came to 6 bases. Germline V gene lookup returns CDR1 SGHTA and CDR2 FQGTGA. The chain's CDR3 is CASSLTGVTEAFF. The CDR3, as DNA: TGTGCCAGCAGCTTAACAGGGGTCACTGAAGCTTTCTTT.

The V and J genes are TRBV7-2 and TRBJ2-7; D gene unclear. The CDR3 totals 12 residues. The V end lost 2 bases, the J end lost 4 bases, and 6 bases lay between the germline ends. Per germline, CDR1 SGHTA and CDR2 FQGNSA. CDR3 protein: CASSLSWYEQYF. The CDR3 DNA reads TGTGCCAGCAGCTTAAGTTGGTACGAGCAGTACTTC.

V is TRBV7-8 and J is TRBJ2-1; no reliable D call. CDR1 and CDR2 from the germline V gene are SGHVS and FQNEAQ. V lost 5 bases, J lost 8 bases, and 13 bases lay in between. This CDR3 is built from 13 residues. CDR3 sequence reads: CASSPGPWDEQFF. CDR3 nucleotide sequence: TGTGCCAGCAGCCCCGGCCCTTGGGATGAGCAGTTCTTC.

This clonotype was counted at least ten times. The genes are TRBV14 and TRBJ1-1; TRBD1 matches at 7 bases. Per germline, CDR1 SGHDN and CDR2 FVKESK. V trimming: 2 bases; J trimming: 5 bases; junction bases outside the gene matches: 2. CDR3 length equals 13 residues. For the CDR3, the DNA is TGTGCCAGCAGCCAATTACAGGGGACTGAAGCTTTCTTT. Translated, it gives CASSQLQGTEAFF.

Concerning this clonotype: A read error may produce the germline difference seen at one junction end. The rearrangement joins TRBV18 to TRBJ2-5; 7 positions agree with TRBD1. Germline lookup yields CDR1 KGHSH and CDR2 LQKENI. The CDR3 sequence is 12 residues long. The chain's CDR3 is CATSQGPETQYF. For the CDR3, the DNA is TGTGCCACCTCACAGGGGCCGGAGACCCAGTACTTC.

Concerning this clonotype: A read error may be the cause here, since a much bigger clone is one base away. V gene TRBV25-1 combines with J gene TRBJ1-4, with TRBD1 as a possible D gene (5 bases). Per the germline V gene, CDR1 is MGHDK and CDR2 is SYGVNS. V was trimmed by 5 bases and J by 4 bases, leaving 11 bases between them. The CDR3 is 14 amino acids. For the CDR3, the DNA is TGTGCCAGCAGTAGCGGGGCGGATAATGAAAAACTGTTTTTT. Its protein is CASSSGADNEKLFF.